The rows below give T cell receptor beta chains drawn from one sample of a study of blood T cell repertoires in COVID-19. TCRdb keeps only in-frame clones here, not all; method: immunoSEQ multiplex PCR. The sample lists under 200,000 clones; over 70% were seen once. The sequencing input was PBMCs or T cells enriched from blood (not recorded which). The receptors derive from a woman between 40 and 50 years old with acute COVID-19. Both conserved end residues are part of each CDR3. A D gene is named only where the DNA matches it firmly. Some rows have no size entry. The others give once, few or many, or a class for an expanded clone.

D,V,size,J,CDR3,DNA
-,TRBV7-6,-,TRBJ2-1,CASSHDSNEQFF,TGTGCCAGCAGCCATGACTCGAATGAGCAGTTCTTC
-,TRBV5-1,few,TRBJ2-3,CASSLQGGSTDTQYF,TGCGCCAGCAGCTTGCAGGGTGGTAGCACAGATACGCAGTATTTT
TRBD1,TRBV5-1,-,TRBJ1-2,CASSLGDRSNYGYTF,TGCGCCAGCAGCTTGGGGGACAGGAGTAACTATGGCTACACCTTC
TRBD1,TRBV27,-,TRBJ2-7,CASSSRQGGGGEQYF,TGTGCCAGCAGTTCCCGACAGGGCGGTGGGGGTGAGCAGTACTTC
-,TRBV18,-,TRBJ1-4,CASSPTPHNEKLFF,TGTGCCAGCTCACCAACACCGCATAATGAAAAACTGTTTTTT
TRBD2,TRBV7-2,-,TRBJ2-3,CASSKLAGGVTDTQYF,TGTGCCAGCAGCAAACTAGCGGGAGGCGTGACAGATACGCAGTATTTT
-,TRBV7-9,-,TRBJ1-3,CASSRDRLISGNTIYF,TGTGCCAGCAGTCGCGACAGGCTTATCTCTGGAAACACCATATATTTT
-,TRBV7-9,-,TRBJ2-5,CASSFRATQETQYF,TGTGCCAGCAGCTTCCGCGCTACTCAAGAGACCCAGTACTTC
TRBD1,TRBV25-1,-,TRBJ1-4,CASSESSRTGNEKLFF,TGTGCCAGCAGTGAATCTAGCAGGACAGGGAATGAAAAACTGTTTTTT
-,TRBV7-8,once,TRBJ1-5,CASSEVLGGQPQHF,TGTGCCAGCAGCGAGGTCTTGGGGGGTCAGCCCCAGCATTTT
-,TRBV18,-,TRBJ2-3,CASSPPSVDTQYF,TGTGCCAGCTCACCACCCTCCGTAGATACGCAGTATTTT
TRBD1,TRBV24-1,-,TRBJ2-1,CATAGQGARDEQFF,TGTGCCACCGCCGGACAGGGGGCGCGGGATGAGCAGTTCTTC
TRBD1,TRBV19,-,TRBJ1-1,CASSMGTGVLNTEAFF,TGTGCCAGTAGTATGGGGACAGGGGTCTTGAACACTGAAGCTTTCTTT
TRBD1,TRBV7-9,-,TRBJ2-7,CASSLGGGGDEQYF,TGTGCCAGCAGCTTAGGAGGGGGCGGCGACGAGCAGTACTTC
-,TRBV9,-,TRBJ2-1,CASSVASRGNEQFF,TGTGCCAGCAGCGTAGCGAGTCGCGGAAATGAGCAGTTCTTC
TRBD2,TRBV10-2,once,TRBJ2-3,CASSETGGITQYF,TGCGCCAGCAGTGAGACGGGAGGGATTACGCAGTATTTT
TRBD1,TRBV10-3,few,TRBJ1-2,CAISETGVGYTF,TGTGCCATCAGTGAGACAGGGGTAGGCTACACCTTC
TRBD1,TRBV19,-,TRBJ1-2,CASSTDRGRISNYGYTF,TGTGCCAGTAGTACGGACAGGGGGCGAATTTCTAACTATGGCTACACCTTC
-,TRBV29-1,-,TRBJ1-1,CSVGFGHPNTEAFF,TGCAGCGTTGGGTTTGGACACCCGAACACTGAAGCTTTCTTT
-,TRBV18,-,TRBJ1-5,CASSPLAGAVGNQPQHF,TGTGCCAGCTCACCACTGGCAGGGGCCGTTGGAAATCAGCCCCAGCATTTT
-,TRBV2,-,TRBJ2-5,CASSERQNQETQYF,TGTGCCAGCAGTGAACGACAGAACCAAGAGACCCAGTACTTC
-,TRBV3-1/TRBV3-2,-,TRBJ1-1,CASSPFRDTEAFF,TGTGCCAGCAGCCCTTTTCGCGACACTGAAGCTTTCTTT
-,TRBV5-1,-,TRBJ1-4,CASSFGQGEKLFF,TGCGCCAGCAGCTTCGGGCAGGGTGAAAAACTGTTTTTT